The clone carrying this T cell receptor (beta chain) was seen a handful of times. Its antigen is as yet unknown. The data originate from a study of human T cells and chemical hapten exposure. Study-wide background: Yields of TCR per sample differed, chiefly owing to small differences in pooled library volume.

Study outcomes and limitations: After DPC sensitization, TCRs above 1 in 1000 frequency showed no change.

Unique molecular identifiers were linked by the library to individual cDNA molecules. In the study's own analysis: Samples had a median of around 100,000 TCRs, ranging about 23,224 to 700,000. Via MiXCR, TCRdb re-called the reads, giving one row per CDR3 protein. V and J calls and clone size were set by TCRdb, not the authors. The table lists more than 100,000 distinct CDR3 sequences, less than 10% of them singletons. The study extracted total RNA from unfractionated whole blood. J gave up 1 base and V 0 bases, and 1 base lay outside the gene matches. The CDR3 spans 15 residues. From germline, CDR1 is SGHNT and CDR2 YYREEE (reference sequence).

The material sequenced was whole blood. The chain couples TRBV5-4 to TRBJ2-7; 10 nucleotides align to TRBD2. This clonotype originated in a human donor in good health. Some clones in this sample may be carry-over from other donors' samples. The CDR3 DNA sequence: TGTGCCAGCAGCTTGGCTAGCGGGAGTTCCTACGAGCAGTACTTC. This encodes CASSLASGSSYEQYF.